The source of this TCR beta chain is a study of CD8+ T cells in alopecia areata. Looking at the study overall: Severity in treated patients was scored by percentage of scalp area affected.

CDR3 length equals 15 residues. V was pared by 3 bases and J by 2 bases, with 14 bases between. Germline V gene lookup returns CDR1 SGHRS and CDR2 YFSETQ. Notes on the study in general: Scalp clonality and expanded CD8+ clones among the top 100 were significantly decreased by tofacitinib.

Regarding treatment: oral pan-JAK inhibitor, 5-10 mg twice daily. Investigators isolated RNA and reverse transcribed it into cDNA to act as the sequencing template. TCRdb's copy holds only in-frame clones and misses some; the assay was immunoSEQ multiplex PCR. The sample yields about 270,000 clones, 50% to 75% seen once. Details on this clone: The antigen is unknown.

Sample: CD4+ T cells sorted from blood, taken at roughly week 53, from a patient treated with tofacitinib. The chain is built from TRBV5-1 and TRBJ2-5; tentatively, D is TRBD2 (6 bases). The clonotype originates from a human donor with alopecia areata. This CDR3 is CASSSQKTSQETQYF. The CDR3 DNA follows: TGCGCCAGCAGCTCCCAGAAGACTAGTCAAGAGACCCAGTACTTC.